This TCR beta chain was retrieved from a study of Graves' ophthalmopathy and Graves' hyperthyroidism. Study results and caveats: Detection in blood was also observed for most expanded thyroid clonotypes above 0.001 frequency.

This CDR3 comprises 14 residues. The germline V and J ends were trimmed by 3 bases and 0 bases, with 8 bases remaining between them. Germline V gene sequence: CDR1 DFQATT, CDR2 SNEGSKA (reference sequence). RNA transcripts were the template, and TCR beta CDR3 regions were amplified from them. The first-round RT-PCR employed HTBI primers together with the Qiagen OneStep RT-PCR kit. A multiplex PCR was then performed as the second round. TCRdb ran MiXCR on the multiplex PCR reads and lists one entry per CDR3 protein. The table lists under 200,000 distinct CDR3 sequences, more than 30% of them singletons. Patients were left out if they had other autoimmune diseases, uncontrolled infections, pregnancy or lactation. With regard to this clonotype: Its antigen remains unidentified.

The TCR comes from a woman aged 40-49 years with Graves' ophthalmopathy. The chain recombines TRBV20-1 with TRBJ2-2; a possible D gene is TRBD2 (6 bases). Sequenced: peripheral blood. In DNA form, the CDR3 reads TGCAGTGCTAGCCGACTAGCGAACACCGGGGAGCTGTTTTTT. It codes for CSASRLANTGELFF.